This T cell receptor (beta chain) stems from a study of cytomegalovirus exposure and HLA in healthy donors. Study-wide points: Per a later analysis, roughly 17,000 TCR beta sequences showed association with HLA alleles at 0.05 false discovery rate. TRBV6-2, TRBV6-3 and some other V segments were unresolvable in 87-base-pair reads. Later analysis identified several of the most significant clusters that appeared linked to common viral pathogens.

Primers for the PCR totalled 60 Vbeta and 13 Jbeta. Generated by immunoSEQ multiplex PCR, the TCRdb table keeps only in-frame clones and is missing some. The data contain tens of thousands of clones, roughly 79% of them singletons. About this clone itself: Its antigen is not known.

The CDR3 is 15 residues long. Per germline, CDR1 SGHDN and CDR2 FVKESK. V shed 1 base and J shed 3 bases, with 13 bases lying between them. The source material was PBMCs. The receptor was derived from a woman in her 30s in good health and CMV-seronegative. The gene calls are TRBV14 and TRBJ2-7; perhaps TRBD2 as D (7 bases). CDR3 residues: CASSQAGGAFYEQYF. The DNA for the CDR3 is TGTGCCAGCAGCCAAGCTGGGGGGGCGTTCTACGAGCAGTACTTC. The variable domain in full, with the rest retrieved from reference TRBV14 and TRBJ2-7, is EAGVTQFPSHSVIEKGQTVTLRCDPISGHDNLYWYRRVMGKEIKFLLHFVKESKQDESGMPNNRFLAERTGGTYSTLKVQPAELEDSGVYFCASSQAGGAFYEQYFGPGTRLTVT.